This T cell receptor (beta chain) stems from a study of cytomegalovirus exposure and HLA in healthy donors. Germline CDR1 reads LNHDA; CDR2 reads SQIVND (reference sequence). The germline V and J ends were trimmed by 7 bases and 7 bases, with 11 bases remaining between them. The length of the CDR3 is 12 residues. PCR amplification relied on 60 Vbeta primers (plus 13 Jbeta primers). TCRdb's table, derived via immunoSEQ multiplex PCR, lists solely in-frame clones and lacks some. This table holds 85,000 to 120,000 clones, about 70% found once. Study outcomes and limitations: In vitro assays verified that a few CMV-associated chains recognized CMV antigens specifically. A link between a missense DCLRE1C variant and TCR beta V- and J-gene trimming emerged from a later analysis. Altogether, 150 to 200 TCR beta chains were recorded as cytomegalovirus-associated.

A remark on this clone: Antigen specificity is unknown.

This clonotype originated in a woman in her 50s in good health and CMV-seropositive. Sequencing was performed on PBMCs. This sequence joins TRBV19 and TRBJ2-1, with D possibly TRBD1 on 6 matching bases. The CDR3 here is CASTGVGNEQFF. In nucleotides, the CDR3 is TGTGCCAGTACAGGGGTGGGGAATGAGCAGTTCTTC.